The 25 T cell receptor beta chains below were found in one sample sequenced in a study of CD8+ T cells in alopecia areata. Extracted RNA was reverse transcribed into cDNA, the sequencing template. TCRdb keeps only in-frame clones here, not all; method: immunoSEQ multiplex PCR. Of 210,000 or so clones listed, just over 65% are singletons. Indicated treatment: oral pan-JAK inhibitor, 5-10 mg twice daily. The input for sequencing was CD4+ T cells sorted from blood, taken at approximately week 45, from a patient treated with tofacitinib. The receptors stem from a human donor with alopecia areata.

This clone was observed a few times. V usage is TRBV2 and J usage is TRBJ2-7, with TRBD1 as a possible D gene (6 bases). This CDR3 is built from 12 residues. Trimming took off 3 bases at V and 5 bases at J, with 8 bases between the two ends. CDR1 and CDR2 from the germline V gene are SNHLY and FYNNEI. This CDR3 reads CASSDRGHEQYF. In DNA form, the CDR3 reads TGTGCCAGCAGTGACAGGGGCCACGAGCAGTACTTC.

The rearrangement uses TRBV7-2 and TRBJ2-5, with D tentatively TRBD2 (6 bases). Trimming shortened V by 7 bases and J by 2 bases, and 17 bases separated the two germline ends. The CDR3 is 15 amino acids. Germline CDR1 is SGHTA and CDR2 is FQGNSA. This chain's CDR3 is CASTPVRGLQETQYF. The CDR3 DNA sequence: TGTGCCAGCACCCCCGTTCGGGGACTTCAAGAGACCCAGTACTTC.

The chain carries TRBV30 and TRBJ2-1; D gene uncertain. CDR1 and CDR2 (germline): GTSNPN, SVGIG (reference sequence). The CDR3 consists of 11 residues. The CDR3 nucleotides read TGTGCTTCTAGCTCCTACAATGAGCAGTTCTTC. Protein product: CASSSYNEQFF.

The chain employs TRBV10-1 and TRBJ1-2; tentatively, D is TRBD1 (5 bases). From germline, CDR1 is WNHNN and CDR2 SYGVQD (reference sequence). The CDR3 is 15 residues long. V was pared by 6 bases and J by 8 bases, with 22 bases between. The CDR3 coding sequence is TGCGCCAGCAGCGGAGACAGCCTCCTCAGGGAGGGCTACACCTTC. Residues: CASSGDSLLREGYTF.

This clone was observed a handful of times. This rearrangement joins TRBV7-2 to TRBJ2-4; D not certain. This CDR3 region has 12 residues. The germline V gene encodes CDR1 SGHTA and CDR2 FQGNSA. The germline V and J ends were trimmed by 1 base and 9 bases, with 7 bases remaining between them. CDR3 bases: TGTGCCAGCAGCTTAGACGGATTCATTCAGTACTTC. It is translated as CASSLDGFIQYF.

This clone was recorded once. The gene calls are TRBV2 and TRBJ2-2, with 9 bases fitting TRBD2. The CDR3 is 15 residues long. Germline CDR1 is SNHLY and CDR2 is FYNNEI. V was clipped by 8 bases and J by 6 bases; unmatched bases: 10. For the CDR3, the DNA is TGTGCCAGCCGCGGGGGGGCCGGGGTTGCCGGGGAGCTGTTTTTT. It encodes CASRGGAGVAGELFF.

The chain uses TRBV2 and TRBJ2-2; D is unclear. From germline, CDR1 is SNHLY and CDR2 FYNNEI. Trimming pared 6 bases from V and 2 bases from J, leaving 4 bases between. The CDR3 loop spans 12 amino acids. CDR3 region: CASRDNTGELFF. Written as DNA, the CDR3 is TGTGCCAGCAGAGATAACACCGGGGAGCTGTTTTTT.

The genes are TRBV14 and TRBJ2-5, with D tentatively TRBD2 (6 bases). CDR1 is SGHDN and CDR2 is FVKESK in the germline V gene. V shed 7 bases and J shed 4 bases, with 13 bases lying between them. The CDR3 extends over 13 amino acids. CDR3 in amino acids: CASKGLDGETQYF. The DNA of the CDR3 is TGTGCCAGCAAGGGACTCGACGGAGAGACCCAGTACTTC.

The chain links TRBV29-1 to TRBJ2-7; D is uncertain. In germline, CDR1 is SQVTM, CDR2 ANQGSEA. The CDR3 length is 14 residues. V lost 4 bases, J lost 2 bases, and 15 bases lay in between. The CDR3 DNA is TGCAGCGTTGCTTCTTGGGCGGAGACCTACGAGCAGTACTTC. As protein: CSVASWAETYEQYF.

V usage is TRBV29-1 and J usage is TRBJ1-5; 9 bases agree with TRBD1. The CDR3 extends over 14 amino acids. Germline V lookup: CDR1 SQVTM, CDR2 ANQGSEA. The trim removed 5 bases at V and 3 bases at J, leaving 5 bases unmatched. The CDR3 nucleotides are TGCAGCGTTTCCGGGACAGGGCCCAATCAGCCCCAGCATTTT. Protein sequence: CSVSGTGPNQPQHF.

The DNA for the CDR3 is TGTGCCACCAGCAGAGCGGGGGGGCGACAGCCCCAGCATTTT. Translation gives CATSRAGGRQPQHF. The V call is TRBV15, the J call TRBJ1-5, with TRBD1 as a possible D gene (6 bases). Per germline, CDR1 LNHNV and CDR2 YYDKDF (reference sequence). V shed 1 base and J shed 7 bases, with 11 bases lying between them. The length of the CDR3 is 14 residues.

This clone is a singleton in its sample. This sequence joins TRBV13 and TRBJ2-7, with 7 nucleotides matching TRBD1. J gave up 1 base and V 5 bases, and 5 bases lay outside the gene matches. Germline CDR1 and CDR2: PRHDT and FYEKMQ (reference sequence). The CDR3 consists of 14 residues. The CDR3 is CASSPKDRSYEQYF. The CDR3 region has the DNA TGTGCCAGCAGCCCGAAGGACAGGTCCTACGAGCAGTACTTC.

CDR3 in DNA: TGTGCCAGCAGTCGGGGGGGCGGGTGGACAGATACGCAGTATTTT. Its translation is CASSRGGGWTDTQYF. V is TRBV27 and J is TRBJ2-3, with 8 bases fitting TRBD2. The germline V gene has CDR1 MNHEY and CDR2 SMNVEV (reference sequence). This CDR3 has 15 amino acids. V shed 5 bases and J 3 bases; nucleotides not matched to a gene: 7.

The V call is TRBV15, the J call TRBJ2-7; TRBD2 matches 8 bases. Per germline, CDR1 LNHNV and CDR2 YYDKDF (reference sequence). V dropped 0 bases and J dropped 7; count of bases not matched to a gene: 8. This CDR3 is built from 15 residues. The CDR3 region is CATSRDSLAVGEQYF. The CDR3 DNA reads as TGTGCCACCAGCAGAGATTCACTAGCGGTGGGGGAGCAGTACTTC.

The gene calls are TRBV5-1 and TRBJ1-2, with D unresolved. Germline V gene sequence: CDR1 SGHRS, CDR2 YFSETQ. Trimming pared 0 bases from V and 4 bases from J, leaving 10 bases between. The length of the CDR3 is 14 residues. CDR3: CASSLATSTYGYTF. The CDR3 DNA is TGCGCCAGCAGCTTGGCCACCAGCACCTATGGCTACACCTTC.

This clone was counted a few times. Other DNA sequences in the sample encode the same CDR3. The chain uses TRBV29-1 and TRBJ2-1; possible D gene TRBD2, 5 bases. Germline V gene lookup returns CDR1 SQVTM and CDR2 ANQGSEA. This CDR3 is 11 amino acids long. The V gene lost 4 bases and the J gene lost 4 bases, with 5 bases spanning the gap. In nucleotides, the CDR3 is TGCAGCGTTGGAGGGTACAATGAGCAGTTCTTC. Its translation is CSVGGYNEQFF.

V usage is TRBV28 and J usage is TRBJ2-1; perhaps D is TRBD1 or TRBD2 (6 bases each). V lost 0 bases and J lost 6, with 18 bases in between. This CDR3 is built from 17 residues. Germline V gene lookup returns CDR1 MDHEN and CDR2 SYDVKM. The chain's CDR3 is CASSLWSPGGGRNEQFF. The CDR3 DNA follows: TGTGCCAGCAGTTTATGGTCCCCCGGAGGGGGGCGCAATGAGCAGTTCTTC.

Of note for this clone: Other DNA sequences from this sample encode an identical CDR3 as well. CDR3 DNA sequence: TGTGCCAGCAGTCTTGGGGGCGATGGCTACACCTTC. Protein product: CASSLGGDGYTF. The chain uses TRBV7-9 and TRBJ1-2, with D perhaps TRBD1 (6 bases). This CDR3 has 12 residues. Germline V gene data show CDR1 as SEHNR and CDR2 as FQNEAQ (reference sequence). V dropped 6 bases and J dropped 6 bases, with 11 bases sitting between them.

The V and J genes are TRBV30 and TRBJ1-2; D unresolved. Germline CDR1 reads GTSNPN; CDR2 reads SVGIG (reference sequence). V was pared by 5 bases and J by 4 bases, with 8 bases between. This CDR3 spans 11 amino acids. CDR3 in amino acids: CAWSGAYGYTF. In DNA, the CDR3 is TGTGCCTGGTCCGGCGCCTATGGCTACACCTTC.

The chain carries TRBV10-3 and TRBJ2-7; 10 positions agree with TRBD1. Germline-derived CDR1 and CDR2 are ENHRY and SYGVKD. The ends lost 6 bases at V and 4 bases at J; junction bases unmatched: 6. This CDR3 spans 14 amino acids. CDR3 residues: CAISQTGQGYEQYF. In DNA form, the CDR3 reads TGTGCCATCAGCCAGACGGGACAGGGGTACGAGCAGTACTTC.

Written as DNA, the CDR3 is TGTGCCACCGGACAGGCTGGGGAGACCCAGTACTTC. Translating gives CATGQAGETQYF. V and J are TRBV19 and TRBJ2-5, with 7 nucleotides matching TRBD1. J was trimmed by 5 bases and V by 10 bases; bases with no gene match: 7. The CDR3 contains 12 residues. CDR1 LNHDA and CDR2 SQIVND come from the germline V gene (reference sequence).

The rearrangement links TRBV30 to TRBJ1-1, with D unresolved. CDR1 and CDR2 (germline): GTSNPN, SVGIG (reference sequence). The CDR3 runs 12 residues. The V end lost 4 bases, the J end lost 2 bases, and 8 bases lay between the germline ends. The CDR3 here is CAWIRVNTEAFF. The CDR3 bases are TGTGCCTGGATTCGGGTTAACACTGAAGCTTTCTTT. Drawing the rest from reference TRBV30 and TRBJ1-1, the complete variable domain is SQTIHQWPATLVQPVGSPLSLECTVEGTSNPNLYWYRQAAGRGLQLLFYSVGIGQISSEVPQNLSASRPQDRQFILSSKKLLLSDSGFYLCAWIRVNTEAFFGQGTRLTVV.

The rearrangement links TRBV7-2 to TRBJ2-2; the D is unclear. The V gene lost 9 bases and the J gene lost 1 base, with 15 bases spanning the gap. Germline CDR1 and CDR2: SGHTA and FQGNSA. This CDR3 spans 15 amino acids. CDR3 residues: CASLPALRNTGELFF. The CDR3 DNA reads TGTGCCAGTTTACCCGCACTTAGGAACACCGGGGAGCTGTTTTTT.

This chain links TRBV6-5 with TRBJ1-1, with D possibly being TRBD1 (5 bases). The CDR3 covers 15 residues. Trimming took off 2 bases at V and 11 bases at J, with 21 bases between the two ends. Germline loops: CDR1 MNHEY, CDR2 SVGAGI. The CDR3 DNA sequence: TGTGCCAGCAGTTACCCTCAGGGATTGAATCGTGACGCTTTCTTT. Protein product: CASSYPQGLNRDAFF.

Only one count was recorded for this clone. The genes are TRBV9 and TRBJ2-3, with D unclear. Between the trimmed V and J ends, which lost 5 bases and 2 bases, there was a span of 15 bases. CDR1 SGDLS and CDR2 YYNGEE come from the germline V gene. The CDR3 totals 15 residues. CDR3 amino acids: CASSDEGLSTDTQYF. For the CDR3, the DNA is TGTGCCAGCAGTGATGAAGGGCTGTCCACAGATACGCAGTATTTT.